This T cell receptor beta chain appears in the sequencing data of a study of CD8+ T cells in alopecia areata (dated by TCRdb to about 2018). For the study in its entirety: The treated patients, all with moderate-to-severe alopecia areata, were enrolled in an open-label pilot trial of oral tofacitinib given at 5 to 10 mg twice daily. Patients received tofacitinib for 6 to 18 months and were then followed off drug for 6 months to check for delayed response and recurrence. In treated patients, disease severity was measured using the SALT score, which gives the percentage of scalp surface area affected. High-throughput TCRbeta sequencing was used to examine T cell clonal expansion in alopecia areata in both the C3H/HeJ mouse model and human patients. Scalp tissue and sorted CD4+ and CD8+ peripheral blood T cells from patchy and totalis/universalis alopecia areata patients and from healthy controls were covered by human TCRbeta sequencing. Biopsies were taken from tofacitinib-treated patients at baseline and at 4 and 24 weeks of treatment, and a later scalp biopsy was taken in several of the tofacitinib-treated patients. Scalp clonality was compared among normal scalp (n=4), patchy alopecia areata scalp (n=8), and alopecia totalis/universalis scalp (n=8). The RNA source kit depended on sample type: the PAXgene miRNA kit for fixed scalp, the miRNeasy kit for PBMCs, and the RNeasy kit for mouse skin. immunoSEQ multiplex PCR using 35 Vbeta forward primers and 13 Jbeta reverse primers was used to amplify TCRbeta CDR3 regions.

In the paper's terms, the treatment or condition label means: oral pan-JAK inhibitor, 5-10 mg twice daily. Lesional scalp punch biopsies and peripheral blood were collected from alopecia areata patients. PBMCs were separated by density centrifugation and stained for CD3, CD4 and CD8, after which CD4+ and CD8+ T cells were sorted on a FACSAria. General study outcomes and caveats: The treated cohort was small, with a single nonresponder, so links between baseline CD8+ expansion and response need larger studies. Higher clonality and more expanded CD8+ clones were observed in lesional scalp than in normal scalp, particularly in alopecia totalis/universalis, a finding suggestive of antigenic drive. With tofacitinib, both scalp clonality and the number of expanded CD8+ clones among the top 100 scalp clones went down significantly. Compared with mice, TCR sequences shared between patients were less clear, possibly partly because of HLA diversity across the patient population. Unlike mouse skin, which is dominated by gammadelta T cells, normal human skin has resident alphabeta T cells that are also sequenced, and this complicates analysis of the scalp TCR repertoire. Many expanded lesional clones persisted in scalp and blood during tofacitinib treatment, which may partly explain relapse after stopping treatment.

The library was generated by the immunoSEQ multiplex PCR assay. For TCR sequencing, RNA was extracted from every sample and reverse transcribed into cDNA to serve as template. First-strand cDNA was synthesized using SuperScript III with a 2:1 mix of oligo-dT and random hexamers. A synthetic immune receptor repertoire was used to measure amplification bias, and any remaining bias was corrected computationally. For the original study's pipeline: Raw reads were preprocessed to remove errors, and CDR3 was defined according to IMGT conventions as the region from the conserved cysteine to phenylalanine. Clonality was computed as 1 minus the Shannon entropy, with the entropy normalized by log2 of the number of productive unique TCRs. Whether scalp clones were CD4 or CD8 was inferred by matching scalp TCRbeta sequences against CD4 and CD8 repertoires sorted from blood. The immuneACCESS repertoire file appears here via TCRdb, limited to in-frame rearrangements. These files lack a portion of the clones; in checked studies, under half of the deficit traces to unresolved V genes, and the cause of the others is not known. The D gene and trimming were derived from the DNA, and the V and J assignments and clone size from that table. In all, the sample holds a few hundred thousand clones, and approximately 72% of those were seen once. 0.95% to 1.5% of the sample is in the top ten clones.

From the cysteine through the phenylalanine, the CDR3 covers 13 amino acids. The entry retains the CDR3 DNA only, 39 bases that are in frame from base 1. V is cut back by 5 bases and J by 6 bases, with 7 bases in the junction unmatched. The germline V gene encodes CDR1 SQVTM and CDR2 ANQGSEA. This clone is a singleton in its sample. Its specific antigen is unknown. No quality values exist for individual bases; no much larger clone is one base distant. This sequence uses TRBV29-1 and TRBJ2-7; 10 of the junction bases match TRBD1. The clonotype originates from a human donor with alopecia areata. The material was CD4+ T cells sorted from blood, obtained between weeks 43 and 45, from a patient treated with tofacitinib. CDR3 loop: CSVSGTGVSEQYF. The DNA sequence is given as TGCAGCGTTTCGGGGACAGGGGTTTCCGAGCAGTACTTC.